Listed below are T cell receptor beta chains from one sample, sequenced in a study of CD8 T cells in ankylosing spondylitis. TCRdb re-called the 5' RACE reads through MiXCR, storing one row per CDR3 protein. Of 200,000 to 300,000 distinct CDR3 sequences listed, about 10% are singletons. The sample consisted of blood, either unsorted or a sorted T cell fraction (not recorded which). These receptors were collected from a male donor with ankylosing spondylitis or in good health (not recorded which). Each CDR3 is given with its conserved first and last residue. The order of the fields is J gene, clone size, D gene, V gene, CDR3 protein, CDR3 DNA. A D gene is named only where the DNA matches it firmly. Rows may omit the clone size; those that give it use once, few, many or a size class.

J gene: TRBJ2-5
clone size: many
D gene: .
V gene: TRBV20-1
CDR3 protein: CSAGGGGRPQETQYF
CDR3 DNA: TGCAGTGCGGGGGGGGGCGGGCGACCGCAAGAGACCCAGTACTTC

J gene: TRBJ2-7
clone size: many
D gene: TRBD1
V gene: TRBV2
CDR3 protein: CASSVRQGRIYEQYF
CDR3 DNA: TGTGCCAGCAGTGTTCGACAGGGAAGGATCTACGAGCAGTACTTC

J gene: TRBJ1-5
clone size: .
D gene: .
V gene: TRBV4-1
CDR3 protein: CASSQDLRSYRRQPQHF
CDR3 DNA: TGCGCCAGCAGCCAAGACCTCCGCAGTTATCGGCGTCAGCCCCAGCATTTT

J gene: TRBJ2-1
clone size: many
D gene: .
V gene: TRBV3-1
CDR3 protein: CASSQGGGSYNEQFF
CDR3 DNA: TGTGCCAGCAGCCAAGGAGGTGGGTCCTACAATGAGCAGTTCTTC

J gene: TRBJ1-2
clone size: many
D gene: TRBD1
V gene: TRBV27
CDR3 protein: CASSFGDRDYGYTF
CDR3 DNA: TGTGCCAGCAGTTTCGGGGACAGGGACTATGGCTACACCTTC

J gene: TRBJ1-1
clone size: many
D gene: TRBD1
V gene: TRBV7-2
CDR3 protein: CASSTRQGTEAFF
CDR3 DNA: TGTGCCAGCAGCACAAGACAGGGCACTGAAGCTTTCTTT

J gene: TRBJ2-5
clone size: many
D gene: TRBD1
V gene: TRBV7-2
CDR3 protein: CASSPGTGAWETQYF
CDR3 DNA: TGTGCCAGCAGTCCCGGGACAGGGGCTTGGGAGACCCAGTACTTC

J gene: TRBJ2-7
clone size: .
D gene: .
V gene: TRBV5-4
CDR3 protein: CASSPTRQDYEQYF
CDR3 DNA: TGTGCCAGCAGCCCGACCAGACAGGATTACGAGCAGTACTTC

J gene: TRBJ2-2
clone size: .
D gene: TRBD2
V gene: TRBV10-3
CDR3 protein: CATQPGRGDTGELFF
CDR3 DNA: TGTGCCACTCAACCCGGGAGGGGGGACACCGGGGAGCTGTTTTTT

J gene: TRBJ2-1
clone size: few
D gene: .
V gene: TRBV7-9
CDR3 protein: CASSLGSNREQFF
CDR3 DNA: TGTGCCAGCAGCTTAGGGTCAAATCGTGAGCAGTTCTTC